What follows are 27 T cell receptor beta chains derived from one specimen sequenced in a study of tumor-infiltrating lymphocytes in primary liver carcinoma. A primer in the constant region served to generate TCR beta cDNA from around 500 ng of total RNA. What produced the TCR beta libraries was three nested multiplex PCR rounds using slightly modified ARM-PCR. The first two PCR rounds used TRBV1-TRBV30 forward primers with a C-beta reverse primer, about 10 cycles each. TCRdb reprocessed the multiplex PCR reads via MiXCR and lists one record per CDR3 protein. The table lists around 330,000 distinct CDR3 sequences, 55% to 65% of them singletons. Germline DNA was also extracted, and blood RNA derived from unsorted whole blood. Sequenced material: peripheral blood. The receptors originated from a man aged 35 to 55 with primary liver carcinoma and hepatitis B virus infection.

CDR3 nucleotides: TGTGCCAGCAGTTATTCAGGGGGGGGGTACAATGAGCAGTTCTTC. Its protein product is CASSYSGGGYNEQFF. The chain couples TRBV28 to TRBJ2-1; either TRBD1 or TRBD2 may supply D (7 bases each). Germline assignment: CDR1 MDHEN and CDR2 SYDVKM. The CDR3 consists of 15 residues. The germline V and J ends were trimmed by 4 bases and 4 bases, with 14 bases remaining between them.

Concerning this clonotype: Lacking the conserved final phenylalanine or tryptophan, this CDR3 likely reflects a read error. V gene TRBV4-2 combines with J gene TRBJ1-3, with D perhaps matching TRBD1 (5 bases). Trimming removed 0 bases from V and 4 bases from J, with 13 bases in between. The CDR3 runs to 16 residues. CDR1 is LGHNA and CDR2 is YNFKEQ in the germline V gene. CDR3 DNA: TGTGCCAGCAGCCAAGATTGGACCAAGGGGGGAAACACCATATATTCT. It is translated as CASSQDWTKGGNTIYS.

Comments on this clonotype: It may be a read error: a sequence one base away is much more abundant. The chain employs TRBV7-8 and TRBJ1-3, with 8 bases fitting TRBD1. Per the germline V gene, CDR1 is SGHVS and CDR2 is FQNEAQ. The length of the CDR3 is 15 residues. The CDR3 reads CTSSPGQDSGNTIYF. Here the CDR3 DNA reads TGTACCAGCAGCCCGGGACAGGATAGTGGAAACACCATATATTTT. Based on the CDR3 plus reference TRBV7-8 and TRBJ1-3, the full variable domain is GAGVSQSPRYKVAKRGQDVALRCDPISGHVSLFWYQQALGQGPEFLTYFQNEAQLDKSGLPSDRFFAERPEGSVSTLKIQRTQQEDSAVYLCTSSPGQDSGNTIYFGEGSWLTVV.

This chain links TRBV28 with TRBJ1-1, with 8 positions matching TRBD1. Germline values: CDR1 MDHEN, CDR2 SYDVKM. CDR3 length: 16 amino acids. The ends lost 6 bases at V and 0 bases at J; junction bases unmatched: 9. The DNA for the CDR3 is TGTGCCAGCAGGCCCGGACAGGGCCTCATGAACACTGAAGCTTTCTTT. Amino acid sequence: CASRPGQGLMNTEAFF.

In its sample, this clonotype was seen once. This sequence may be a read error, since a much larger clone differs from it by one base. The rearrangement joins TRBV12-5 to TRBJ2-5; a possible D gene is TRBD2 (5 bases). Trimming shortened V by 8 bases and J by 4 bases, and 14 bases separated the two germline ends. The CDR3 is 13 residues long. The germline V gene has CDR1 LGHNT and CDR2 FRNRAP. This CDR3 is CASRPAGVETQYF. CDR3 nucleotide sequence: TGTGCTAGTCGACCTGCGGGTGTAGAGACCCAGTACTTC.

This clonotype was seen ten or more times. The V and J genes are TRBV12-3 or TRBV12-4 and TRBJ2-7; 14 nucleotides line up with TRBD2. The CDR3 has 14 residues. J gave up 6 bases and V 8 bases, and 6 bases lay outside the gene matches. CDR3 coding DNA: TGTGCCAGCGGCAAGGGGACTAGCGGGAGCGAGCAGTACTTC. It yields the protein CASGKGTSGSEQYF.

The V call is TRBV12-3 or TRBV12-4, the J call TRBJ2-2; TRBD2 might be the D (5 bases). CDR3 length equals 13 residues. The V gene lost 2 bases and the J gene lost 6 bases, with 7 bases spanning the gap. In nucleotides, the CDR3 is TGTGCCAGCAGTTTAATGGGAGCCGGGGAGCTGTTTTTT. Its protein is CASSLMGAGELFF.

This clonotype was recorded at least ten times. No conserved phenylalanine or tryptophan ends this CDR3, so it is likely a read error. The CDR3 DNA reads as TGTGCCAGCAGCCGGACAGGATACACCGGGGAGCTGTTTCTT. It specifies CASSRTGYTGELFL. The J gene is TRBJ2-2, the V gene TRBV11-2; 7 nucleotides line up with TRBD1. Germline trimming cut 5 bases from V and 3 bases from J; bases unmatched to any gene: 3. The CDR3 covers 14 residues. In germline, CDR1 is SGHAT, CDR2 FQNNGV.

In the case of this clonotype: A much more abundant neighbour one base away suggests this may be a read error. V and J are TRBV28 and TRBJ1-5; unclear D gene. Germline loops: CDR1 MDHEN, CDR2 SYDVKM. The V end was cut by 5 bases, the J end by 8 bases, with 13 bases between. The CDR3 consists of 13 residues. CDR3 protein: CASSPRLNKPQHF. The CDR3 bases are TGTGCCAGCAGTCCCCGCCTAAATAAGCCCCAGCATTTT.

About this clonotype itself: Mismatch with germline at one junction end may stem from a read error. The CDR3 is CACSYGGENYGYAF. CDR3 in DNA: TGTGCCTGCAGTTACGGAGGGGAGAACTATGGCTACGCCTTC. This sequence joins TRBV6-6 and TRBJ1-2, with D possibly being TRBD1 (5 bases). This CDR3 has 14 residues. CDR1 MNHNY and CDR2 SVGAGI come from the germline V gene (reference sequence).

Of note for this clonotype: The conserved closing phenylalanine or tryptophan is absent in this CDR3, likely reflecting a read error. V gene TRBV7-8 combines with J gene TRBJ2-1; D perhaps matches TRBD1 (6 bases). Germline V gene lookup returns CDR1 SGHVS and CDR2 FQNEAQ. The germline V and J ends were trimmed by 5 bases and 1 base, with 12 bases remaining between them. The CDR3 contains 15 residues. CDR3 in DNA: TGTGCCAGCAGCGCCGACAGGAGATCCTACAATGAGCAGTTCTAC. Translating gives CASSADRRSYNEQFY.

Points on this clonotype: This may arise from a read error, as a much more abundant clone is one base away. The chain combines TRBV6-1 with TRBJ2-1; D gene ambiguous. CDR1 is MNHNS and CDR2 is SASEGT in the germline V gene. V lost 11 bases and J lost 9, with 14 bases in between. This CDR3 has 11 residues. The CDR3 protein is CAGRDTFEQFF. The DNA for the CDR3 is TGTGCCGGACGAGATACGTTTGAGCAGTTCTTC.

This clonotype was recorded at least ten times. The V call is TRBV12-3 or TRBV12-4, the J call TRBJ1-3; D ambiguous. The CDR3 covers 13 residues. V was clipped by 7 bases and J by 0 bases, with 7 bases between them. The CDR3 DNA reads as TGTGCCAGCACTGGGAACTCTGGAAACACCATATATTTT. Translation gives CASTGNSGNTIYF.

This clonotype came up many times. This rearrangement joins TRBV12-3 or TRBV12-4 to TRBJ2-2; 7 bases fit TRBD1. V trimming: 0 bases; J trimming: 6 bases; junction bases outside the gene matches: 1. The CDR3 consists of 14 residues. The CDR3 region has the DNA TGTGCCAGCAGTTTAGCGCAGGGGGCCGGGGAGCTGTTTTTT. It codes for CASSLAQGAGELFF.

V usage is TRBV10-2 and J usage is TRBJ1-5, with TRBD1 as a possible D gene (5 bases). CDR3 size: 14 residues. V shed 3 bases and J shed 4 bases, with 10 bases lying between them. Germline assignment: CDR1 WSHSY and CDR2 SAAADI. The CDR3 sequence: CASSEGRGNQPQHF. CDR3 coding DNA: TGCGCCAGCAGTGAAGGGAGGGGAAATCAGCCCCAGCATTTT.

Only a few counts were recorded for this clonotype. CDR3 DNA sequence: TGTGCCAGCAGCTTTCAGGGGGGGGGTGAGGCTTTCTTT. Amino acid sequence: CASSFQGGGEAFF. This sequence joins TRBV11-2 and TRBJ1-1, with 7 bases aligning to TRBD1. From germline, CDR1 is SGHAT and CDR2 FQNNGV. The trim removed 3 bases at V and 11 bases at J, leaving 9 bases unmatched. The CDR3 runs to 13 residues.

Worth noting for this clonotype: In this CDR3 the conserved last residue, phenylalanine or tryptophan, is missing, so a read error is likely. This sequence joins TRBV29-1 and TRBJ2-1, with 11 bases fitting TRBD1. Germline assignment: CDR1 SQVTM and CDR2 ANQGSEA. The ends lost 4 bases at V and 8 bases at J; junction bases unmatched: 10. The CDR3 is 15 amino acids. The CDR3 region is CSVALGTGGSDEQFL. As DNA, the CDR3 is TGCAGCGTTGCTTTAGGGACAGGGGGATCCGATGAGCAGTTCCTC.

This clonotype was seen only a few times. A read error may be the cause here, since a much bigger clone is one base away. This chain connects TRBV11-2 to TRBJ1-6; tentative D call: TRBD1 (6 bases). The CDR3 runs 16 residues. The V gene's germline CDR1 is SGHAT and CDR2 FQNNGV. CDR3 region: CACSLTFGGRESPLHF. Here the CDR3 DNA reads TGTGCCTGCAGCTTAACGTTCGGGGGGCGTGAATCACCCCTCCACTTT.

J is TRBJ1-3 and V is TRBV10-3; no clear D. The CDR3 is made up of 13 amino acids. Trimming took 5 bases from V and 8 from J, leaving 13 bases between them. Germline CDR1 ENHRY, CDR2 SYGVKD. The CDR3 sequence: CAISQTGGDTIYF. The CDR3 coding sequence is TGTGCCATCAGTCAAACCGGAGGAGACACCATATATTTT.

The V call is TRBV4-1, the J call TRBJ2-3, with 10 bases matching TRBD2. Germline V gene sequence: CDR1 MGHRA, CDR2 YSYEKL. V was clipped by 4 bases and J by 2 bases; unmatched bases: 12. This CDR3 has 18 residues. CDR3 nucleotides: TGCGCCAGCAGCCGAGGGACTAGCGCGAGCTTCGACACAGATACGCAGTATTTT. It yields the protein CASSRGTSASFDTDTQYF.

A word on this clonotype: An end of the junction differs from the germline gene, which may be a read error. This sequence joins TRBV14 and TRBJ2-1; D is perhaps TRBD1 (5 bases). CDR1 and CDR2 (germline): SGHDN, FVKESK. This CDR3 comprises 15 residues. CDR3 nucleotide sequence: TGTGCCAGCAACCAAGTTGCAGGTCTCAGGGATGCGCAGTTCTTC. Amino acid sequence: CASNQVAGLRDAQFF.

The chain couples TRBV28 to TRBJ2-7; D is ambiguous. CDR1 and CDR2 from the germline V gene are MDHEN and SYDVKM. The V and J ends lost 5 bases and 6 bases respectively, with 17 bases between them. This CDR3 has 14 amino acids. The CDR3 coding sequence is TGTGCCAGCAGTCCGCAGCATTGTGTGGCCGAGCAGTACTTC. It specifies CASSPQHCVAEQYF. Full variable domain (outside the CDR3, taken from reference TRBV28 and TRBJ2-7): DVKVTQSSRYLVKRTGEKVFLECVQDMDHENMFWYRQDPGLGLRLIYFSYDVKMKEKGDIPEGYSVSREKKERFSLILESASTNQTSMYLCASSPQHCVAEQYFGPGTRLTVT.

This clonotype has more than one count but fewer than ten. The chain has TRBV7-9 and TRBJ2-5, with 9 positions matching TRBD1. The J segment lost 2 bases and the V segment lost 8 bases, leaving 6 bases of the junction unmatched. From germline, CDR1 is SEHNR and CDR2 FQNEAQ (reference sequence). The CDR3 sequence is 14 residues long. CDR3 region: CASPPQGAQETQYF. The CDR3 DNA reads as TGTGCCAGCCCACCACAGGGGGCACAAGAGACCCAGTACTTC. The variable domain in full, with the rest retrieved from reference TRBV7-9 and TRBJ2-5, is DTGVSQNPRHKITKRGQNVTFRCDPISEHNRLYWYRQTLGQGPEFLTYFQNEAQLEKSRLLSDRFSAERPKGSFSTLEIQRTEQGDSAMYLCASPPQGAQETQYFGPGTRLLVL.

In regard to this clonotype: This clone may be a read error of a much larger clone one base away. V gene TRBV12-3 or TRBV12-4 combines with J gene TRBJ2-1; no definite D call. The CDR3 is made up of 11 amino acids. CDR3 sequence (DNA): TGTGCCAGCAGTATTTACAATGAGCAGATCTTC. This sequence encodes CASSIYNEQIF.

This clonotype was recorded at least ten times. The CDR3 here is CSAGEAEAFF. The CDR3 DNA reads as TGCAGCGCCGGGGAGGCTGAAGCTTTCTTT. V is TRBV29-1 and J is TRBJ1-1; D is uncertain. CDR1 SQVTM and CDR2 ANQGSEA come from the germline V gene. V gave up 7 bases and J gave up 6 bases, with 9 bases separating them. The CDR3 is made up of 10 amino acids.

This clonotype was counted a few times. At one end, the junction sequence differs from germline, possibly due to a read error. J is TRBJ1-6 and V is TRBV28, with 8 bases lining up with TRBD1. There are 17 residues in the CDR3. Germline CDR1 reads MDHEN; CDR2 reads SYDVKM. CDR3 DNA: TGTGCCAGCTGTTTGGACAGGGTATTGTCCTATAATTCACCCCTCCACTTT. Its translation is CASCLDRVLSYNSPLHF.

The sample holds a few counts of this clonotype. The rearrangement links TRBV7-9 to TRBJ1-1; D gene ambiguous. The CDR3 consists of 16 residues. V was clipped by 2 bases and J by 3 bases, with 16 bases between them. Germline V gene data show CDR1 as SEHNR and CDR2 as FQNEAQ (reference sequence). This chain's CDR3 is CASSLSLGPADTEAFF. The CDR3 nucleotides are TGTGCCAGCAGCTTATCCCTAGGACCGGCGGACACTGAAGCTTTCTTT.